The 17 T cell receptor beta chains reported below all come from one sample, sequenced in a study of CD8 T cells in ankylosing spondylitis. Overall study findings and caveats: Ankylosing spondylitis blood seemed to carry a telltale TCR beta motif made of about 8 highly homologous variants.

MiXCR, run by TCRdb on the 5' RACE reads, gives a single entry per CDR3 protein. The table shows about 540,000 distinct CDR3 sequences, with about 13% occurring only once. Their antigens are not known. The specimen was blood, either unsorted or a sorted T cell fraction (not recorded which). Every receptor here comes from a male donor with ankylosing spondylitis.

This clonotype was counted a few times. This sequence joins TRBV5-5 and TRBJ2-5; 9 bases line up with TRBD1. The germline CDR1 and CDR2 sequences are SGHKS and YYEKEE (reference sequence). V lost 5 bases to trimming and J lost 5 bases; unmatched junction nucleotides: 10. The CDR3 is 15 amino acids. The CDR3 coding sequence is TGTGCCAGCAGTCCAACCGGGACAGGGAGCGAGACCCAGTACTTC. Translation gives CASSPTGTGSETQYF.

The CDR3 is CAISAYLGLASETQYF. CDR3 DNA sequence: TGTGCCATCAGCGCGTACTTGGGACTAGCTTCGGAGACCCAGTACTTC. The gene calls are TRBV10-3 and TRBJ2-5, with 9 bases that match TRBD2. CDR3 size: 16 residues. Germline V gene sequence: CDR1 ENHRY, CDR2 SYGVKD. V was pared by 6 bases and J by 5 bases, with 13 bases of the junction left unmatched.

The V call is TRBV29-1, the J call TRBJ2-5; a weak D match, TRBD1 (6 bases). Germline V CDR1 and CDR2: SQVTM, ANQGSEA. V lost 6 bases and J lost 2, with 16 bases in between. CDR3 size: 14 residues. The CDR3 protein is CSVSRGDRQETQYF. In nucleotides, the CDR3 is TGCAGCGTATCTAGGGGTGACAGGCAAGAGACCCAGTACTTC.

This clonotype appeared a few times. The CDR3 region is CAISDGSSDTQYF. CDR3 bases: TGTGCCATCAGTGATGGATCGTCAGATACGCAGTATTTT. The J gene is TRBJ2-3, the V gene TRBV10-3; D is ambiguous. This CDR3 has 13 residues. The V end lost 3 bases, the J end lost 4 bases, and 8 bases lay between the germline ends. The V gene's germline CDR1 is ENHRY and CDR2 SYGVKD.

The chain recombines TRBV10-3 with TRBJ2-1; TRBD1 matches at 9 bases. The CDR3 has 12 residues. J lost 7 bases, V lost 7 bases, and 2 bases had no gene match. Germline CDR1 ENHRY, CDR2 SYGVKD. In DNA, the CDR3 is TGTGCCATCACTGGACAGGGGAATGAGCAGTTCTTC. It translates to CAITGQGNEQFF.

This clonotype was picked up many times. V is TRBV29-1 and J is TRBJ2-3, with 7 bases aligning to TRBD2. The germline CDR1 and CDR2 sequences are SQVTM and ANQGSEA. The CDR3 consists of 14 residues. Trimming removed 5 bases from V and 11 bases from J; junction bases left unmatched: 16. In DNA form, the CDR3 reads TGCAGCGTTACTCTAGCGGAAACACAGATACGGCAGTATTTT. Translation: CSVTLAETQIRQYF.

This chain uses TRBV5-6 with TRBJ2-7; 8 positions match TRBD2. This CDR3 region has 17 residues. V lost 4 bases to trimming and J lost 3 bases; unmatched junction nucleotides: 15. Germline loops: CDR1 SGHDT, CDR2 YYEEEE. CDR3 nucleotide sequence: TGTGCCAGCAGCATGGGCTGGCGGGAGGACCCCTTCTACGAGCAGTACGTC. Amino acids: CASSMGWREDPFYEQYV.

The table lists this clonotype with a few counts. The chain has TRBV11-2 and TRBJ1-1; D gene uncertain. The CDR3 has 13 residues. The germline V gene encodes CDR1 SGHAT and CDR2 FQNNGV. The ends were cut back, 5 bases at V and 3 bases at J, with 10 bases in the middle. The CDR3 sequence: CASSPMLDTEAFF. CDR3 bases: TGTGCCAGCAGCCCTATGTTGGACACTGAAGCTTTCTTT.

The sample holds a few counts of this clonotype. The genes are TRBV3-1 and TRBJ2-1; 8 bases map to TRBD1. V lost 5 bases, J lost 0 bases, and 3 bases stayed unmatched. The CDR3 covers 15 residues. The V gene's germline CDR1 is LGHDT and CDR2 YNNKEL (reference sequence). This CDR3 is CASSNGQGSYNEQFF. In DNA, the CDR3 is TGTGCCAGCAGCAACGGACAGGGCTCCTACAATGAGCAGTTCTTC.

This clonotype was picked up a small number of times. The V and J genes are TRBV12-3 or TRBV12-4 and TRBJ1-2, with D tentatively TRBD1 (6 bases). V shed 6 bases and J shed 4 bases, with 24 bases lying between them. This CDR3 contains 17 residues. The DNA of the CDR3 is TGTGCCAGCAGCTCTGCCCCCACAGGGATCAGGGTCTATGGCTACACCTTC. This sequence encodes CASSSAPTGIRVYGYTF.

The chain uses TRBV7-9 and TRBJ2-1; 9 bases line up with TRBD2. Germline V CDR1 and CDR2: SEHNR, FQNEAQ (reference sequence). The CDR3 is 17 amino acids. The junction had 15 bases not matched to a gene; V was cut back by 5 bases and J by 7 bases. CDR3 protein: CASSPAGPGLARNEQFF. The CDR3 bases are TGTGCCAGCAGCCCAGCGGGCCCGGGACTAGCTCGGAATGAGCAGTTCTTC.

This clonotype was observed a few times. The chain combines TRBV25-1 with TRBJ2-1; 9 bases are shared with TRBD2. J lost 7 bases, V lost 11 bases, and 15 bases had no gene match. The germline CDR1 and CDR2 sequences are MGHDK and SYGVNS. The CDR3 totals 15 residues. Here the CDR3 DNA reads TGTGCCGTCACGAACAAGGTGGCGGGAGGGAATGAGCAGTTCTTC. It yields the protein CAVTNKVAGGNEQFF.

This chain uses TRBV29-1 with TRBJ1-5; D may be TRBD1 (5 bases). CDR1 is SQVTM, CDR2 ANQGSEA, per germline. The CDR3 is made up of 13 amino acids. V lost 6 bases and J lost 6, with 15 bases in between. The CDR3 DNA reads TGCAGCGTGGGGCAGGGAAGTTTTCAGCCCCAGCATTTT. Translating it yields CSVGQGSFQPQHF.

This chain connects TRBV27 to TRBJ2-3; the D gene is possibly TRBD2 (5 bases). Germline V gene data show CDR1 as MNHEY and CDR2 as SMNVEV (reference sequence). V was shortened by 3 bases and J by 2 bases, with 12 bases between the two germline ends. The CDR3 sequence is 15 residues long. The CDR3 sequence: CASSLEKRLTDTQYF. In DNA, the CDR3 is TGTGCCAGCAGTTTGGAGAAGCGGCTCACAGATACGCAGTATTTT.

This clonotype was observed a single time. Just one base apart from a much larger clone, this may be a read error. In DNA, the CDR3 is TGTGCCAACAGTACGACTAGCGGTAACACCGGGGAGCTGTTTTTT. The encoded protein is CANSTTSGNTGELFF. This chain connects TRBV12-3 or TRBV12-4 to TRBJ2-2, with TRBD2 matching 9 bases. CDR3 length: 15 amino acids.

This clonotype was recorded many times. The genes are TRBV12-3 or TRBV12-4 and TRBJ1-4; weak D call: TRBD1 (5 bases). CDR3 size: 16 residues. Trimming shortened V by 6 bases and J by 0 bases, and 14 bases separated the two germline ends. This CDR3 is CASRVLGEATNEKLFF. In DNA, the CDR3 is TGTGCCAGCAGAGTTTTAGGGGAAGCAACTAATGAAAAACTGTTTTTT.

The sample holds a few counts of this clonotype. This CDR3 is CASSKANYGYTF. CDR3 bases: TGTGCCAGCAGTAAGGCTAACTATGGCTACACCTTC. The rearrangement joins TRBV28 to TRBJ1-2; D is ambiguous. Germline values: CDR1 MDHEN, CDR2 SYDVKM. Between the trimmed V and J ends, which lost 5 bases and 0 bases, there was a span of 4 bases. The CDR3 totals 12 residues.